Following are 18 T cell receptor beta chains from one sample sequenced in a study of radiotherapy plus CTLA-4 blockade in lung cancer. Clones were read by immunoSEQ multiplex PCR, and TCRdb kept only the in-frame ones, dropping some. The table includes 43,000 or so clones, roughly 65% detected once. The sample consisted of peripheral blood, taken from a patient treated with radiotherapy plus ipilimumab. These receptors were taken from a human donor with non-small cell lung cancer who had a partial response to radiotherapy plus ipilimumab.

The V call is TRBV6-6, the J call TRBJ1-2; D remains ambiguous. The V and J ends lost 8 bases and 2 bases respectively, with 6 bases between them. There are 11 residues in the CDR3. Germline-derived CDR1 and CDR2 are MNHNY and SVGAGI (reference sequence). The CDR3 DNA reads TGTGCCAGCTCGGGGAACTATGGCTACACCTTC. It is translated as CASSGNYGYTF.

This sequence joins TRBV10-3 and TRBJ2-1; 9 bases line up with TRBD2. The CDR3 extends over 16 amino acids. Germline V gene data show CDR1 as ENHRY and CDR2 as SYGVKD. Trimming took 0 bases from V and 6 from J; bases not matched to a gene: 6. This chain's CDR3 is CAISESLAGKGNEQFF. The CDR3 DNA reads TGTGCCATCAGTGAGTCGCTAGCGGGAAAAGGCAATGAGCAGTTCTTC.

The J gene is TRBJ2-2, the V gene TRBV19; TRBD1 aligns across 9 bases. The CDR3 sequence is 15 residues long. Germline V CDR1 and CDR2: LNHDA, SQIVND (reference sequence). Trimming removed 7 bases from V and 5 bases from J; junction bases left unmatched: 8. The CDR3 here is CASTTRTGVTGELFF. As DNA, the CDR3 is TGTGCCAGTACCACCCGGACAGGGGTGACCGGGGAGCTGTTTTTT.

The gene calls are TRBV10-1 and TRBJ2-7; 9 bases fit TRBD2. The CDR3 covers 15 residues. The germline CDR1 and CDR2 sequences are WNHNN and SYGVQD (reference sequence). V lost 2 bases and J lost 0; bases outside the gene matches: 2. CDR3 DNA sequence: TGCGCCAGCAGTGAGCTAGCGGGAAGCTCCTACGAGCAGTACTTC. As protein: CASSELAGSSYEQYF.

The J gene is TRBJ2-4, the V gene TRBV2; TRBD1 agrees at 7 bases. The ends lost 7 bases at V and 1 base at J; junction bases unmatched: 10. The CDR3 is made up of 16 amino acids. Germline V gene sequence: CDR1 SNHLY, CDR2 FYNNEI. The CDR3 sequence is CASNEGAFGAKNIQYF. The CDR3 DNA reads as TGTGCCAGCAATGAGGGGGCGTTTGGCGCCAAAAACATTCAGTACTTC.

V usage is TRBV21-1 and J usage is TRBJ2-7; no check of the table's D call, TRBD2, against the DNA was made. TRBV21-1 is a pseudogene locus. This CDR3 contains 16 residues. The CDR3 DNA follows: TGTGCCAGCAGCAAAGGGAGGAGGAGGGTAAACTACGAGCAGTACTTC. It codes for CASSKGRRRVNYEQYF.

The chain uses TRBV6-1 and TRBJ1-2; D remains ambiguous. CDR3 length equals 13 residues. V dropped 7 bases and J dropped 3 bases, with 12 bases sitting between them. Germline V gene sequence: CDR1 MNHNS, CDR2 SASEGT. CDR3 loop: CASNPGSYYGYTF. The CDR3 coding sequence is TGTGCCAGCAATCCCGGGTCTTACTATGGCTACACCTTC.

This clone was recorded once. V is TRBV19 and J is TRBJ1-3, with TRBD1 matching over 7 bases. CDR3 length: 14 residues. Unmatched junction bases numbered 10, after V lost 7 bases and J lost 7 bases. The germline CDR1 and CDR2 sequences are LNHDA and SQIVND (reference sequence). In DNA form, the CDR3 reads TGTGCCAGTAATCTTGGGACAGTGCGCAACACCATATATTTT. Translating it yields CASNLGTVRNTIYF.

The CDR3 bases are TGTGCCTGGAGTGTAGGGGGTATTTCGAACACTGAAGCTTTCTTT. Encoded protein: CAWSVGGISNTEAFF. The V call is TRBV30, the J call TRBJ1-1; maybe TRBD1 (6 bases). CDR3 length equals 15 residues. CDR1 is GTSNPN and CDR2 is SVGIG in the germline V gene (reference sequence). Trimming took 0 bases from V and 1 from J, leaving 12 bases between them.

The rearrangement links TRBV11-2 to TRBJ1-2; D is unclear. V was trimmed by 1 base and J by 4 bases, leaving 10 bases between them. CDR3 length equals 14 residues. CDR1 SGHAT and CDR2 FQNNGV come from the germline V gene. CDR3 in amino acids: CASSLGTVTYGYTF. The DNA of the CDR3 is TGTGCCAGCAGCTTAGGTACAGTGACCTATGGCTACACCTTC.

The V and J genes are TRBV6-5 and TRBJ1-4; 9 nucleotides agree with TRBD1. Germline assignment: CDR1 MNHEY and CDR2 SVGAGI. Losses at the gene ends were 3 bases for V and 8 bases for J; bases not matched to a gene: 10. This CDR3 comprises 16 residues. CDR3 in amino acids: CASSYRLDRGKEKLFF. The CDR3 DNA reads as TGTGCCAGCAGTTATCGGCTGGACAGGGGAAAGGAAAAACTGTTTTTT.

The J gene is TRBJ2-7, the V gene TRBV2; D is undetermined. The CDR3 consists of 13 residues. Trimming removed 4 bases at V and 2 bases at J, with 9 bases between. Germline V CDR1 and CDR2: SNHLY, FYNNEI. The CDR3 reads CASSAVSPYEQYF. The CDR3 nucleotides are TGTGCCAGCAGTGCTGTATCTCCCTACGAGCAGTACTTC.

The J gene is TRBJ1-1, the V gene TRBV6-5, with no clear D. This CDR3 is built from 12 residues. The germline CDR1 and CDR2 sequences are MNHEY and SVGAGI. V gave up 4 bases and J gave up 2 bases, with 5 bases separating them. CDR3 DNA sequence: TGTGCCAGCAGTTTTCTAAACACTGAAGCTTTCTTT. This translates into CASSFLNTEAFF.

The rearrangement joins TRBV4-2 to TRBJ1-2, with 9 nucleotides matching TRBD1. The ends lost 3 bases at V and 2 bases at J; junction bases unmatched: 16. The CDR3 has 19 amino acids. Germline CDR1 reads LGHNA; CDR2 reads YNFKEQ. This chain's CDR3 is CASSQGMDVRGQGNYGYTF. Here the CDR3 DNA reads TGTGCCAGCAGCCAGGGAATGGACGTCCGCGGACAGGGGAACTATGGCTACACCTTC.

This CDR3 is CAWSSSGGANEQFF. The CDR3 DNA follows: TGTGCCTGGAGTAGCAGCGGGGGGGCGAATGAGCAGTTCTTC. V gene TRBV30 combines with J gene TRBJ2-1, with 10 positions matching TRBD2. The V gene end was trimmed by 2 bases and the J gene end by 7 bases; junction bases not matched to a gene: 5. The length of the CDR3 is 14 residues. Germline V CDR1 and CDR2: GTSNPN, SVGIG (reference sequence).

This clone was observed a handful of times. This chain uses TRBV4-2 with TRBJ1-1, with D possibly TRBD1 on 5 matching bases. Germline loops: CDR1 LGHNA, CDR2 YNFKEQ. The V end was cut by 4 bases, the J end by 4 bases, with 19 bases between. CDR3 length: 16 amino acids. CDR3 loop: CASSRRLSEGSTEAFF. CDR3 DNA: TGTGCCAGCAGCCGGAGGCTATCGGAGGGGTCCACTGAAGCTTTCTTT.

This clone has a handful of counts. V gene TRBV27 combines with J gene TRBJ2-3; perhaps TRBD1 as D (6 bases). The V gene lost 7 bases and the J gene lost 2 bases, with 16 bases spanning the gap. The germline CDR1 and CDR2 sequences are MNHEY and SMNVEV (reference sequence). The CDR3 contains 15 residues. Written as DNA, the CDR3 is TGTGCCAGCAAGGAGTTGACAGGATCCACAGATACGCAGTATTTT. Translating gives CASKELTGSTDTQYF.

This rearrangement joins TRBV19 to TRBJ1-1, with 9 bases fitting TRBD1. The CDR3 is 12 amino acids. Germline assignment: CDR1 LNHDA and CDR2 SQIVND (reference sequence). J gave up 11 bases and V 7 bases, and 8 bases lay outside the gene matches. The CDR3, as DNA: TGTGCCAGTAAGGGACAGGGACTTTTTGCTTTCTTT. Translated, it gives CASKGQGLFAFF.